This T cell receptor beta chain was identified during a study of blood T cell repertoires in COVID-19. Study background: Sites across the United States, Italy and Spain contributed samples from acute and convalescent COVID-19. Nucleic acid was either cDNA or gDNA, and it came from T cells, B-cell-depleted T cells, or PBMCs.

Germline V CDR1 and CDR2: SGDLS, YYNGEE. This CDR3 is built from 17 residues. V gave up 10 bases and J gave up 4 bases, with 29 bases separating them. Clones were read by immunoSEQ multiplex PCR, and TCRdb kept only the in-frame ones, dropping some. There are about 6,100 clones in the sample; around 90% occur only once, and 45% to 50% lies in the top ten. This receptor was obtained from a human donor in a cohort sampled during active COVID-19. V gene TRBV9 combines with J gene TRBJ1-2; perhaps TRBD1 as D (5 bases). Material: peripheral blood. The CDR3 nucleotides are TGTGCCTCCGGGGGAGGGATGTACCCTATGGCCTCCTATGGCTACACCTTC. Translating gives CASGGGMYPMASYGYTF.